What follows describes a single TCR beta chain. This specimen comes from a study of control samples from healthy donors and cancer patients. The data were produced by immunoSEQ multiplex PCR, yet TCRdb's version contains in-frame clones alone and is incomplete. The data contain 140,000 to 150,000 clones, about nine tenths of them seen just once; the ten biggest clones take up 4% to 5.5%. Per the germline V gene, CDR1 is SGHTA and CDR2 is FQGTGA. This CDR3 is built from 15 residues. V shed 4 bases and J 4 bases; nucleotides not matched to a gene: 6. This clonotype originated in a man aged 30 to 45 in good health. The sequenced sample consisted of blood. This chain connects TRBV7-3 to TRBJ2-2; 7 bases line up with TRBD2. The CDR3 DNA sequence: TGTGCCAGCAGCTCGGGGGGAGCGCGCACCGGGGAGCTGTTTTTT. Protein: CASSSGGARTGELFF. Variable domain in full (rest from reference TRBV7-3 and TRBJ2-2): GAGVSQTPSNKVTEKGKYVELRCDPISGHTALYWYRQSLGQGPEFLIYFQGTGAADDSGLPNDRFFAVRPEGSVSTLKIQRTERGDSAVYLCASSSGGARTGELFFGEGSRLTVL.